Listed below are T cell receptor beta chains from one sample, sequenced in a study of CD8+ T cells in alopecia areata. TCRdb's table, derived via immunoSEQ multiplex PCR, lists solely in-frame clones and lacks some. The sample shows 170,000 or so clones, 50% to 65% of them seen only once. Material: CD8+ T cells sorted from blood, obtained at week 24, from a patient treated with tofacitinib. These TCRs come from a human donor with alopecia areata. Both conserved end residues are part of each CDR3. The order of the fields is CDR3 length, J gene, V gene, clone size, D gene, CDR3 DNA, CDR3 protein. D genes are given only for firm matches. The listing skips clone size in some rows; elsewhere it reads once, few, many or a size class.

15	TRBJ1-5	TRBV15	.	.	TGTGCCACCAGCAGAGGCAGGGGAAACAATCAGCCCCAGCATTTT	CATSRGRGNNQPQHF
13	TRBJ1-1	TRBV13	.	TRBD1	TGTGCCAGCAGCTTACGGGACAGCACTGAAGCTTTCTTT	CASSLRDSTEAFF
12	TRBJ1-5	TRBV7-2	.	.	TGTGCCAGCAGCTTAGGGGATCAGCCCCAGCATTTT	CASSLGDQPQHF
16	TRBJ2-5	TRBV7-6	.	TRBD2	TGTGCCAGCAGCTTAGATGAAGCGGGGGGGCCTGAGACCCAGTACTTC	CASSLDEAGGPETQYF
14	TRBJ1-2	TRBV7-9	.	.	TGTGCCAGCAGCGCAACGGGGGGAGGCTATGGCTACACCTTC	CASSATGGGYGYTF
16	TRBJ1-2	TRBV7-9	.	.	TGTGCCAGCAGCTTAGTCGGTTGGCGGGGGAACTATGGCTACACCTTC	CASSLVGWRGNYGYTF
13	TRBJ2-4	TRBV10-1	.	.	TGCGCCAGCTTTCCGGGGGCTGAAAACATTCAGTACTTC	CASFPGAENIQYF
13	TRBJ2-7	TRBV30	.	TRBD1	TGTGCCTGGAGTCGGGACAGCACCTACGAGCAGTACTTC	CAWSRDSTYEQYF
15	TRBJ2-7	TRBV29-1	few	.	TGCAGCGTTGAAGATCTACAGGGCATGTACTACGAGCAGTACTTC	CSVEDLQGMYYEQYF
14	TRBJ1-1	TRBV29-1	.	TRBD1	TGCAGCGTTGAAGAGACAGGGGGAAACACTGAAGCTTTCTTT	CSVEETGGNTEAFF
13	TRBJ2-5	TRBV2	.	.	TGTGCCAGCCGGTGGACGCTTCAAGAGACCCAGTACTTC	CASRWTLQETQYF
13	TRBJ2-4	TRBV30	.	TRBD2	TGTGCCTGCATGGGACTAGCGGGGGGGATTCAGTACTTC	CACMGLAGGIQYF
11	TRBJ2-1	TRBV30	.	.	TGTGCCTGGGGGACAAACAATGAGCAGTTCTTC	CAWGTNNEQFF
12	TRBJ1-4	TRBV30	.	.	TGTGCCTGGAGGGGGGCGAAGGAAAAACTGTTTTTT	CAWRGAKEKLFF
13	TRBJ1-1	TRBV5-6	few	.	TGTGCCAGCAGCAATTATCGGGGCACTGAAGCTTTCTTT	CASSNYRGTEAFF
13	TRBJ2-1	TRBV27	.	.	TGTGCCAGCAGTACACCCCGTAGTAATGAGCAGTTCTTC	CASSTPRSNEQFF